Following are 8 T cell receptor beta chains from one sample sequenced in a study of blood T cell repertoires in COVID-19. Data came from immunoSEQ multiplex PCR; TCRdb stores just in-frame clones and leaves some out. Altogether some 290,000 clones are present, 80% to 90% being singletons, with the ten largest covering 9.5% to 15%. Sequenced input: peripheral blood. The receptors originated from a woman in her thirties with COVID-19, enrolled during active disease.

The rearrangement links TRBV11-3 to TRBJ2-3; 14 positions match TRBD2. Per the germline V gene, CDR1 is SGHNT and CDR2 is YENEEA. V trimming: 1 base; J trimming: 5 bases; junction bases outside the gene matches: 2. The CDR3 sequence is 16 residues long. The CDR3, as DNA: TGTGCCAGCAGCTTAGGGACTAGCGGGGGGCAAGATACGCAGTATTTT. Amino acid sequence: CASSLGTSGGQDTQYF.

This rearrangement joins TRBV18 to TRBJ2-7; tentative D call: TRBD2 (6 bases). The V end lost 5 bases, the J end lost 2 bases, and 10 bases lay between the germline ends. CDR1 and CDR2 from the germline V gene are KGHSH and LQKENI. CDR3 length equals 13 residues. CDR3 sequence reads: CASSRDLAYEQYF. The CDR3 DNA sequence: TGTGCCAGCTCAAGGGACTTGGCCTACGAGCAGTACTTC.

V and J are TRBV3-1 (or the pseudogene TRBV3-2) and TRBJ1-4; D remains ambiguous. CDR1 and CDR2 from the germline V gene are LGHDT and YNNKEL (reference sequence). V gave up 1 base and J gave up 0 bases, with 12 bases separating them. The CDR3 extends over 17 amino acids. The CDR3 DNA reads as TGTGCCAGCAGCCAAGGTCTAGGTTTTGCAACTAATGAAAAACTGTTTTTT. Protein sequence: CASSQGLGFATNEKLFF.

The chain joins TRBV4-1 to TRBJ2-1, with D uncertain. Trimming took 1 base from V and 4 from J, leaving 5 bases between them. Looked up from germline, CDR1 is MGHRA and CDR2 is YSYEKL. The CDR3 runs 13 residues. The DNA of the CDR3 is TGCGCCAGCAGCCAAGTAATTTACAATGAGCAGTTCTTC. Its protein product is CASSQVIYNEQFF.

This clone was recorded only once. CDR3 nucleotides: TGTGCCAGCAGCCAAGTGCAGGGGCTCTACCGGGGCTACGAGCAGTACTTC. It specifies CASSQVQGLYRGYEQYF. The chain links TRBV14 to TRBJ2-7, with D possibly matching TRBD1 (6 bases). The germline V gene encodes CDR1 SGHDN and CDR2 FVKESK. Trimming removed 1 base at V and 3 bases at J, with 19 bases between. The CDR3 spans 17 residues. The variable domain in full, with the rest retrieved from reference TRBV14 and TRBJ2-7, is EAGVTQFPSHSVIEKGQTVTLRCDPISGHDNLYWYRRVMGKEIKFLLHFVKESKQDESGMPNNRFLAERTGGTYSTLKVQPAELEDSGVYFCASSQVQGLYRGYEQYFGPGTRLTVT.

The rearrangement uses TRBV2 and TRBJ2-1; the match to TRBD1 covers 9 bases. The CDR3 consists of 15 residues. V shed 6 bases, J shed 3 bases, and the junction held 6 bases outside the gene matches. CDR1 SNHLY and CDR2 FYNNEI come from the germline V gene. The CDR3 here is CASRTTTGGYNEQFF. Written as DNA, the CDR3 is TGTGCCAGCAGAACAACGACAGGGGGCTACAATGAGCAGTTCTTC.

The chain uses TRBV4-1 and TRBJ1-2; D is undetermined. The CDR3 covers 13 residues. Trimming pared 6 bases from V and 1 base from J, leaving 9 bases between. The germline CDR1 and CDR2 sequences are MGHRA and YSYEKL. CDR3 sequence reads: CASSLTVNYGYTF. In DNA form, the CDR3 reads TGCGCCAGCAGTCTAACAGTTAACTATGGCTACACCTTC.

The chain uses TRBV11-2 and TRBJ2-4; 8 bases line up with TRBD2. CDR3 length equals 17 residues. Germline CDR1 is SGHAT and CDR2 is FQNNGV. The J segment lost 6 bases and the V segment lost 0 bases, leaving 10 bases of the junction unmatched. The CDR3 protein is CASSLDPGRGARNIQYF. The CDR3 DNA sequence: TGTGCCAGCAGCTTAGATCCGGGGCGGGGGGCACGAAACATTCAGTACTTC.